This entry describes one T cell receptor (beta chain). Antigen: not known. The data stem from a study of cytomegalovirus exposure and HLA in healthy donors. General study results and limits: Earlier findings revealed that most TCR beta V segments proved productive either about 90% or about 30% of the time.

The CDR3 is 13 residues long. The V gene lost 3 bases and the J gene lost 5 bases, with 10 bases spanning the gap. Germline CDR1 is LNHNV and CDR2 is YYDKDF (reference sequence). 60 Vbeta and 13 Jbeta primers were used in PCR. The protocol was immunoSEQ multiplex PCR, while the TCRdb copy is restricted to in-frame clones and leaves out a portion. The sample holds some 170,000 clones; 65% to 75% are singletons and the top ten take 2% to 3%. Input material: PBMCs. This clonotype originated in a human donor in good health. V usage is TRBV15 and J usage is TRBJ1-2; a possible D gene is TRBD1 (5 bases). CDR3 nucleotide sequence: TGTGCCACCAGCAGCGACAGACAGTATGGCTACACCTTC. Translating gives CATSSDRQYGYTF.